The T cell receptor (beta chain) under discussion was sequenced for a study of blood T cell repertoires in COVID-19. Study details: The United States, Italy and Spain provided the acute and convalescent COVID-19 samples.

In the original analysis: Using reference gene primer amplification, nucleated cell counts were estimated. Some clones are missing from TCRdb's copy, which holds only in-frame ones; the method was immunoSEQ multiplex PCR. V and J calls and clone size are copied from that table; D and trimming were computed from the DNA. The sample holds 150,000 to 200,000 clones; roughly 84% are singletons and the top ten take about 0.95%. In germline, CDR1 is MNHEY, CDR2 SVGAGI. The junction had 7 bases not matched to a gene; V was cut back by 6 bases and J by 2 bases. The CDR3 consists of 15 residues. The clonotype comes from a man aged 35 to 55 with acute or convalescent COVID-19. The V and J genes are TRBV6-5 and TRBJ1-3; 7 bases fit TRBD1. Sample: peripheral blood. CDR3 loop: CASSRGTATGNTIYF. DNA for the CDR3: TGTGCCAGCAGCCGCGGGACAGCCACTGGAAACACCATATATTTT.